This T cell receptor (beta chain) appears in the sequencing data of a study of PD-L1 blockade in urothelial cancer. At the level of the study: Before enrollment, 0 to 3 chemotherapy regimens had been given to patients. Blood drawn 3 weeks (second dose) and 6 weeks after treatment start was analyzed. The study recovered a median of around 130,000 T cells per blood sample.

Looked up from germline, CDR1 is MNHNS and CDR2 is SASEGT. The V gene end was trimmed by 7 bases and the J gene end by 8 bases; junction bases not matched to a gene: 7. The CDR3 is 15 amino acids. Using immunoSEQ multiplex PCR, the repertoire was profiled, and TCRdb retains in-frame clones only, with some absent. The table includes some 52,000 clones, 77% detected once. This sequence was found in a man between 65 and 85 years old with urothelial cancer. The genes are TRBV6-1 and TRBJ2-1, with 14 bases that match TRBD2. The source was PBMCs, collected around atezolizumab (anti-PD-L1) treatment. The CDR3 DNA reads TGTGCCAGCACCGACCCGACTAGCGGGAGGGATGAGCAGTTCTTC. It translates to CASTDPTSGRDEQFF.